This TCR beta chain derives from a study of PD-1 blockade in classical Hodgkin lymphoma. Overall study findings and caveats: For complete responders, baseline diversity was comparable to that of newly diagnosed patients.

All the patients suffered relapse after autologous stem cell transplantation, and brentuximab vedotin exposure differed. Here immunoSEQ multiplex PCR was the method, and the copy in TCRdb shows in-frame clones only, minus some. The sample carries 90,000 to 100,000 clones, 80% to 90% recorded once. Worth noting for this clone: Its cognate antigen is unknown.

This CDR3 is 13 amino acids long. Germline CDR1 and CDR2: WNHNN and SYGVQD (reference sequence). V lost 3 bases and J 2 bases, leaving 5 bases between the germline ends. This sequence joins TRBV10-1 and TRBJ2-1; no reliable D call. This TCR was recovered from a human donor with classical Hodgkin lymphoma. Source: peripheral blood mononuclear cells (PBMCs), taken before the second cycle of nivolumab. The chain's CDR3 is CASSDPPYNEQFF. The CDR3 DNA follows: TGCGCCAGCAGTGATCCACCCTACAATGAGCAGTTCTTC.